Sequencing of this T cell receptor beta chain was carried out in a study of OX40 agonist ivuxolimab in advanced cancers. V was pared by 1 base and J by 11 bases, with 18 bases between. Per the germline V gene, CDR1 is SGHTA and CDR2 is FQGNSA. CDR3 length equals 15 residues. Generated by immunoSEQ multiplex PCR, the TCRdb table keeps only in-frame clones and is missing some. The repertoire has 27,000 or so clones, just over 85% of them found once; the top ten carry roughly 42%. The specimen was CD4+ or CD8+ T cells sorted from blood, collected in a trial of the OX40 agonist ivuxolimab. The chain employs TRBV7-2 and TRBJ2-1; possibly TRBD1 for D (6 bases). This TCR was sampled from an adult with an advanced solid tumor such as melanoma, head and neck, liver or kidney cancer. Here the CDR3 DNA reads TGTGCCAGCAGCTTAGAAGGGGGATACTCCTCTAAGCAGTTCTTC. Its translation: CASSLEGGYSSKQFF.